A selection of T cell receptor beta chains follows, all from one sample in a study of T cell changes during pregnancy in multiple sclerosis. Clones were read by immunoSEQ multiplex PCR, and TCRdb kept only the in-frame ones, dropping some. The table lists around 78,000 clones, 93% of them singletons. Sample: peripheral blood, taken in the second trimester of pregnancy. Source of these receptors: a female donor with multiple sclerosis, enrolled in a pregnancy study. The CDR3 runs from the conserved cysteine through the conserved F or W. Fields, in order: clone size, D gene, J gene, V gene, CDR3 protein, CDR3 DNA. D genes are given only for firm matches. Expanded clones are given a class, and other clones once, few, many or no size at all.

. | TRBD1 | TRBJ1-6 | TRBV30 | CAWNLGRGRVGGNSPLHF | TGTGCCTGGAATCTCGGCAGGGGGCGAGTGGGCGGTAATTCACCCCTCCACTTT
. | . | TRBJ1-1 | TRBV19 | CASFWGNTEAFF | TGTGCCAGTTTCTGGGGCAACACTGAAGCTTTCTTT
. | . | TRBJ1-1 | TRBV7-9 | CASSPTRTVNTEAFF | TGTGCCAGCAGCCCAACACGGACTGTGAACACTGAAGCTTTCTTT
. | . | TRBJ1-5 | TRBV27 | CASSSGHRNQPQHF | TGTGCCAGCAGTTCGGGACATCGCAATCAGCCCCAGCATTTT
. | . | TRBJ1-1 | TRBV27 | CASSLIRDTEAFF | TGTGCCAGCAGTTTAATCAGGGACACTGAAGCTTTCTTT
. | . | TRBJ2-5 | TRBV5-6 | CASSPTGFETQYF | TGTGCCAGCAGCCCGACAGGATTTGAGACCCAGTACTTC
once | . | TRBJ1-1 | TRBV5-1 | CASSLASGMNTEAFF | TGCGCCAGCAGCTTGGCCTCGGGAATGAACACTGAAGCTTTCTTT
. | TRBD1 | TRBJ1-2 | TRBV27 | CASTYTHQGQASGYTF | TGTGCCAGCACCTACACACATCAGGGACAGGCAAGTGGCTACACCTTC
. | TRBD1 | TRBJ2-2 | TRBV29-1 | CSAQRRGQGTGELFF | TGCAGCGCCCAGAGAAGGGGACAGGGGACCGGGGAGCTGTTTTTT
. | . | TRBJ1-2 | TRBV30 | CAVQIFSYGYTF | TGTGCCGTCCAGATATTTTCCTATGGCTACACCTTC
. | . | TRBJ1-5 | TRBV6-6 | CASRRTDSNQPQHF | TGTGCCAGCAGGCGCACAGATAGCAATCAGCCCCAGCATTTT
. | TRBD1 | TRBJ2-7 | TRBV5-1 | CASKEGQAYEQYF | TGCGCCAGCAAAGAAGGACAGGCCTACGAGCAGTACTTC
once | . | TRBJ1-5 | TRBV6-5 | CASSYGAGNQPQHF | TGTGCCAGCAGTTACGGAGCGGGCAATCAGCCCCAGCATTTT
. | TRBD2 | TRBJ2-1 | TRBV7-3 | CASSLTSGGGYRQFF | TGTGCCAGCAGCTTGACTAGCGGGGGGGGGTACAGGCAGTTCTTC
. | . | TRBJ1-1 | TRBV10-3 | CAVQGNTEAFF | TGTGCCGTACAGGGTAACACTGAAGCTTTCTTT
. | . | TRBJ2-7 | TRBV11-2 | CASSPTGSSRSYEQYF | TGTGCCAGCAGCCCGACCGGGAGCTCCCGCTCCTACGAGCAGTACTTC
. | TRBD1 | TRBJ1-2 | TRBV5-1 | CASSIGTGQGYTF | TGCGCCAGCAGCATCGGGACAGGGCAAGGCTACACCTTC
. | . | TRBJ2-7 | TRBV2 | CASSEALLGKAYEQYF | TGTGCCAGCAGTGAAGCGCTTCTGGGCAAAGCCTACGAGCAGTACTTC
. | . | TRBJ2-1 | TRBV14 | CASSQVLRDRRSYNEQFF | TGTGCCAGCAGCCAAGTTCTACGCGACCGGAGGTCCTACAATGAGCAGTTCTTC
. | . | TRBJ1-2 | TRBV2 | CASSVDDSRYGYTF | TGTGCCAGCAGTGTCGATGACAGCCGCTATGGCTACACCTTC
. | . | TRBJ2-5 | TRBV5-4 | CASSAIVRGARETQYF | TGTGCCAGCAGCGCGATAGTTCGGGGGGCGAGGGAGACCCAGTACTTC
. | . | TRBJ1-3 | TRBV12-5 | CASGEGNTIYF | TGTGCTAGTGGCGAGGGAAACACCATATATTTT
. | . | TRBJ2-3 | TRBV4-2 | CASSQDSPTDTQYF | TGTGCCAGCAGCCAAGATAGCCCCACAGATACGCAGTATTTT
. | TRBD1 | TRBJ1-2 | TRBV28 | CASGLTPGQRVTNYGYTF | TGTGCCAGCGGACTGACACCGGGACAGAGAGTTACTAACTATGGCTACACCTTC
. | . | TRBJ1-1 | TRBV5-4 | CASSLQGGTEAFF | TGTGCCAGCAGCTTGCAGGGAGGCACTGAAGCTTTCTTT
. | TRBD1 | TRBJ2-2 | TRBV15 | CATSRVYRTGESGELFF | TGTGCCACCAGCAGAGTGTATCGGACAGGGGAGAGTGGGGAGCTGTTTTTT
. | . | TRBJ1-6 | TRBV9 | CASSVGGTYSPLHF | TGTGCCAGCAGCGTAGGGGGCACATATTCACCCCTCCACTTT
many | TRBD1 | TRBJ1-1 | TRBV6-1 | CASSEAGGTEAFF | TGTGCCAGCAGTGAGGCAGGGGGCACTGAAGCTTTCTTT
once | . | TRBJ2-5 | TRBV11-2 | CASSFGLATKETQYF | TGTGCCAGCAGCTTCGGGCTAGCGACGAAAGAGACCCAGTACTTC
. | . | TRBJ1-1 | TRBV19 | CASSQRGQGSEAFF | TGTGCCAGTAGCCAAAGGGGCCAGGGTTCTGAAGCTTTCTTT
. | . | TRBJ2-2 | TRBV14 | CASSQVQGGTGELFF | TGTGCCAGCAGCCAAGTACAGGGTGGCACCGGGGAGCTGTTTTTT
. | TRBD1 | TRBJ1-4 | TRBV9 | CASSDGTDEKLFF | TGTGCCAGCAGCGACGGGACAGATGAAAAACTGTTTTTT
. | . | TRBJ2-7 | TRBV6-6 | CASSYSDAAGDEQYF | TGTGCCAGCAGTTACTCCGACGCGGCAGGGGACGAGCAGTACTTC
once | . | TRBJ2-7 | TRBV4-1 | CASSLSSGPYEQYF | TGCGCCAGCAGTCTAAGTAGCGGCCCCTACGAGCAGTACTTC
few | . | TRBJ1-3 | TRBV5-4 | CASSGGFSGNTIYF | TGTGCCAGCAGCGGGGGCTTCTCTGGAAACACCATATATTTT
once | . | TRBJ1-6 | TRBV13 | CASSLRGEAYNSPLHF | TGTGCCAGCAGCTTGCGGGGGGAGGCCTATAATTCACCCCTCCACTTT
. | TRBD2 | TRBJ2-2 | TRBV6-4 | CASSHTSGDTGELFF | TGTGCCAGCAGCCACACTAGCGGAGACACCGGGGAGCTGTTTTTT
. | TRBD1 | TRBJ1-4 | TRBV10-1 | CASLGQPNEKLFF | TGCGCCAGCCTGGGACAGCCTAATGAAAAACTGTTTTTT
. | . | TRBJ2-5 | TRBV7-2 | CASSFSRDQETQYF | TGTGCCAGCAGCTTTTCCAGGGACCAAGAGACCCAGTACTTC
. | . | TRBJ2-2 | TRBV10-3 | CAISEGQPELFF | TGTGCCATCAGTGAGGGCCAACCGGAGCTGTTTTTT
. | TRBD1 | TRBJ1-6 | TRBV19 | CASEPGQQSSYNSPLHF | TGTGCCAGCGAACCGGGACAGCAAAGCTCCTATAATTCACCCCTCCACTTT